These 20 T cell receptor beta chains were all obtained from the same sample, sequenced in a study of regulatory T cells in long-lasting Graves disease. The authors built TCR beta libraries using iRepertoire HTBI primers and Arm-PCR of CDR3 regions. TCRdb used MiXCR to reprocess the multiplex PCR reads, holding one entry per CDR3 protein. The profile shows fewer than 550,000 distinct CDR3 sequences, about 22% of them singletons. Time point reported: persistent/refractory GD, antithyroid drugs over 5 years with positive TRAb. There was RNA extracted from PBMCs, and the TCR library was made from it. The sample was peripheral blood mononuclear cells (PBMCs), taken when the disease was refractory, from a patient treated with antithyroid drugs. The receptors stem from a female donor with Graves disease.

This clonotype occurred many times. This chain uses TRBV28 with TRBJ2-7; D remains ambiguous. The CDR3 is 14 amino acids. Trimming took 2 bases from V and 4 from J, leaving 12 bases between them. Germline CDR1 reads MDHEN; CDR2 reads SYDVKM. DNA of the CDR3: TGTGCCAGCAGTTTAACCCCCTGGGTGTACGAGCAGTACTTC. It specifies CASSLTPWVYEQYF.

This clonotype was detected only a few times. This chain joins TRBV19 and TRBJ1-5; the D is unclear. The CDR3 runs 14 residues. V lost 3 bases, J lost 2 bases, and 8 bases lay in between. CDR1 LNHDA and CDR2 SQIVND come from the germline V gene (reference sequence). The CDR3 reads CASSMGWGNQPQHF. The CDR3 DNA follows: TGTGCCAGTAGTATGGGGTGGGGCAATCAGCCCCAGCATTTT.

There are many counts of this clonotype. The V call is TRBV20-1, the J call TRBJ1-2; D might be TRBD1 (5 bases). Trimming removed 1 base at V and 4 bases at J, with 16 bases between. The CDR3 is 15 residues long. Germline values: CDR1 DFQATT, CDR2 SNEGSKA (reference sequence). This CDR3 reads CSARGAPDSTYGYTF. The CDR3 DNA sequence: TGCAGTGCTAGAGGAGCACCCGACAGTACCTATGGCTACACCTTC.

The chain recombines TRBV7-9 with TRBJ1-1; perhaps TRBD1 as D (5 bases). The germline V and J ends were trimmed by 4 bases and 10 bases, with 13 bases remaining between them. CDR1 is SEHNR, CDR2 FQNEAQ, per germline (reference sequence). The CDR3 sequence is 12 residues long. The DNA for the CDR3 is TGTGCCAGCAGCTCCTCGCAGGGAGGAGCTTTCTTT. It yields the protein CASSSSQGGAFF.

This clonotype was picked up many times. The V and J genes are TRBV12-3 or TRBV12-4 and TRBJ1-1; D gene unclear. This CDR3 spans 14 amino acids. Trimming cost V 11 bases and J 1 base, with 17 bases left between them. The DNA for the CDR3 is TGTGCCTCGCTCCCCCGCAGGACGAACACTGAAGCTTTCTTT. As protein: CASLPRRTNTEAFF.

This clonotype was picked up many times. In nucleotides, the CDR3 is TGTGCCAGCAGTTCCCCGGGCGGAGGAGCTTTCTTT. Protein: CASSSPGGGAFF. The chain combines TRBV12-3 or TRBV12-4 with TRBJ1-1, with no clear D. The CDR3 totals 12 residues. V was trimmed by 4 bases and J by 10 bases, leaving 13 bases between them.

This clonotype was counted between two and nine times. At one end, the junction sequence differs from germline, possibly due to a read error. This rearrangement joins TRBV3-1 to TRBJ2-5; D is ambiguous. The germline V gene has CDR1 LGHDT and CDR2 YNNKEL (reference sequence). The CDR3 has 13 residues. This chain's CDR3 is CASSQDPPDGRIF. CDR3 nucleotide sequence: TGTGCCAGCAGCCAAGACCCCCCGGACGGACGCATCTTC.

The chain links TRBV12-5 to TRBJ2-1; 8 nucleotides line up with TRBD2. The CDR3 spans 16 residues. Losses at the gene ends were 1 base for V and 5 bases for J; bases not matched to a gene: 7. The V gene's germline CDR1 is LGHNT and CDR2 FRNRAP. The CDR3 DNA reads as TGTGCTAGTGGTTTGGGAATTGCGGGGGGAAACAATGAGCAGTTCTTC. Translated, it gives CASGLGIAGGNNEQFF.

This clonotype was recorded many times. V and J are TRBV7-9 and TRBJ1-4; 7 nucleotides line up with TRBD1. The CDR3 extends over 14 amino acids. Germline CDR1 is SEHNR and CDR2 is FQNEAQ (reference sequence). V lost 3 bases to trimming and J lost 8 bases; unmatched junction nucleotides: 6. The CDR3 DNA sequence: TGTGCCAGCAGCTTTTGGGGACAGCCCGAAAAACTGTTTTTT. Translation gives CASSFWGQPEKLFF. The variable domain in full, completed from reference TRBV7-9 and TRBJ1-4, reads DTGVSQNPRHKITKRGQNVTFRCDPISEHNRLYWYRQTLGQGPEFLTYFQNEAQLEKSRLLSDRFSAERPKGSFSTLEIQRTEQGDSAMYLCASSFWGQPEKLFFGSGTQLSVL.

This clonotype has a count of ten or more. The chain recombines TRBV11-3 with TRBJ1-5, with a tentative D call TRBD1 (6 bases). CDR1 SGHNT and CDR2 YENEEA come from the germline V gene. CDR3 length equals 13 residues. V was trimmed by 5 bases and J by 6 bases, leaving 11 bases between them. The CDR3 DNA sequence: TGTGCCAGCAGCCAAACAGGGAGTCAGCCCCAGCATTTT. This translates into CASSQTGSQPQHF. Full variable domain (outside the CDR3, taken from reference TRBV11-3 and TRBJ1-5): EAGVVQSPRYKIIEKKQPVAFWCNPISGHNTLYWYLQNLGQGPELLIRYENEEAVDDSQLPKDRFSAERLKGVDSTLKIQPAELGDSAVYLCASSQTGSQPQHFGDGTRLSIL.

This clonotype was counted a few times. The chain employs TRBV7-9 and TRBJ2-5; a possible D gene is TRBD2 (5 bases). The CDR3 length is 15 residues. Germline CDR1 reads SEHNR; CDR2 reads FQNEAQ (reference sequence). Trimming removed 2 bases from V and 2 bases from J, with 12 bases in between. DNA of the CDR3: TGTGCCAGCAGCTTATTTCAACTAGTACAAGAGACCCAGTACTTC. Its translation: CASSLFQLVQETQYF.

There are a few counts of this clonotype. A read error may account for a junction end that differs from germline. The chain couples TRBV6-2 or TRBV6-3 to TRBJ2-7, with TRBD2 matching 13 bases. The CDR3 extends over 13 amino acids. Per the germline V gene, CDR1 is MNHEY and CDR2 is SVGEGT. As DNA, the CDR3 is TGTGCCAGCAGTTACCTTCCCGGGACTAGCGGGGACTTC. It codes for CASSYLPGTSGDF.

About this clonotype itself: A read error may explain this, as a much larger clone is one base away. The J gene is TRBJ1-5, the V gene TRBV28; no firm D call. Germline CDR1 MDHEN, CDR2 SYDVKM. The CDR3 contains 11 residues. The CDR3 reads CASSKNRPQHF. CDR3 nucleotide sequence: TGTGCCAGCAGCAAGAATCGGCCCCAGCATTTT.

This clonotype was counted at least ten times. The gene calls are TRBV28 and TRBJ1-2; D not resolved. The germline gives CDR1 MDHEN, CDR2 SYDVKM. The CDR3 has 17 residues. V was shortened by 7 bases and J by 5 bases, with 26 bases between the two germline ends. The CDR3 loop reads CASNLASTSGTVYGYTF. The CDR3 region has the DNA TGTGCCAGCAATCTCGCTAGCACATCTGGCACGGTTTATGGCTACACCTTC.

V gene TRBV30 combines with J gene TRBJ1-5, with D perhaps TRBD1 (5 bases). There are 13 residues in the CDR3. Per germline, CDR1 GTSNPN and CDR2 SVGIG (reference sequence). Deletions cut 2 bases from V and 4 bases from J, with 9 bases between. The CDR3 region is CAWSMQGNQPQHF. CDR3 bases: TGTGCCTGGAGTATGCAGGGTAATCAGCCCCAGCATTTT.

This clonotype is a singleton in its sample. The chain has TRBV30 and TRBJ2-3; 8 positions agree with TRBD1. The CDR3 is made up of 13 amino acids. V lost 7 bases to trimming and J lost 0 bases; unmatched junction nucleotides: 3. Germline V gene data show CDR1 as GTSNPN and CDR2 as SVGIG (reference sequence). The CDR3 DNA reads as TGTGCCTTGACAGGGGCTAGCACAGATACGCAGTATTTT. Protein product: CALTGASTDTQYF.

This clonotype was detected ten times or more. Mismatch with germline at one junction end may stem from a read error. The J gene is TRBJ1-6, the V gene TRBV5-1; tentative D call: TRBD1 (5 bases). Germline CDR1 and CDR2: SGHRS and YFSETQ. This CDR3 contains 13 residues. For the CDR3, the DNA is TGTGCCAGCAGCCCAGGCAGGGATTCACCCCTCCACTTT. As protein: CASSPGRDSPLHF.

The chain combines TRBV24-1 with TRBJ1-2, with unresolved D. The CDR3 is 12 amino acids. V gave up 9 bases and J gave up 7 bases, with 14 bases separating them. Germline V gives CDR1 KGHDR, CDR2 SFDVKD. The CDR3 DNA reads TGTGCCACCCAGCAGGAGGCCGGTGGCTACACCTTC. Its protein is CATQQEAGGYTF.

This clonotype was seen a single time. This chain uses TRBV19 with TRBJ1-2, with D possibly being TRBD1 (6 bases). Trimming shortened V by 5 bases and J by 4 bases, and 17 bases separated the two germline ends. The CDR3 runs to 15 residues. Germline-derived CDR1 and CDR2 are LNHDA and SQIVND (reference sequence). In DNA, the CDR3 is TGTGCCAGTAGTCCCTCGAACGGGGGCGGCTATGGCTACACCTTC. Encoded protein: CASSPSNGGGYGYTF.

This clonotype was picked up many times. J is TRBJ2-5 and V is TRBV24-1; 9 bases map to TRBD2. The length of the CDR3 is 15 residues. V lost 1 base, J lost 2 bases, and 1 base stayed unmatched. CDR1 is KGHDR and CDR2 is SFDVKD in the germline V gene. CDR3 nucleotide sequence: TGTGCCACCAGTGATTTAACTAGCGGGCAAGAGACCCAGTACTTC. Protein product: CATSDLTSGQETQYF.